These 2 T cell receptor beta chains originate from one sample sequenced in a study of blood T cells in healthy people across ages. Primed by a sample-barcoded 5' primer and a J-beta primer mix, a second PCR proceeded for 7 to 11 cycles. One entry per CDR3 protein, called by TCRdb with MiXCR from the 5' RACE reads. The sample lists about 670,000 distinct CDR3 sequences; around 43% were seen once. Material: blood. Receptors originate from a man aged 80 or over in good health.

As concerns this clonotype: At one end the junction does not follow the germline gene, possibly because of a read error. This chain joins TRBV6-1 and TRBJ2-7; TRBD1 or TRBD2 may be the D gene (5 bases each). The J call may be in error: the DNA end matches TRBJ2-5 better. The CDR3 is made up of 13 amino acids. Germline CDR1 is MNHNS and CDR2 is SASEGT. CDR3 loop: CASNEPEGETQYF. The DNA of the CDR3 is TGTGCCAGCAATGAACCCGAGGGGGAGACCCAGTACTTC.

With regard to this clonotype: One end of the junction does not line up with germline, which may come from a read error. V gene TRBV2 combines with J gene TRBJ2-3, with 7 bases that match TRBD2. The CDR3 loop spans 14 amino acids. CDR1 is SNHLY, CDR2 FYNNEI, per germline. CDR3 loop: CASSGTGRSDSQYF. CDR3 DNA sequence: TGTGCCAGCAGTGGCACCGGGAGGTCAGATTCGCAGTATTTT.